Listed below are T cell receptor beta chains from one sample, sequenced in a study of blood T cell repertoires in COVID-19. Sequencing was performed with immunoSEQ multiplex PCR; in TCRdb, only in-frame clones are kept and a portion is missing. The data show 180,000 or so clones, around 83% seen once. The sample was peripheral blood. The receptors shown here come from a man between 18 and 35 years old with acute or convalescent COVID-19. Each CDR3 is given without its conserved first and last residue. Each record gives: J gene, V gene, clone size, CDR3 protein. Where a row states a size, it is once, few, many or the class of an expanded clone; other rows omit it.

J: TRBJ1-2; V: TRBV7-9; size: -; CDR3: ASSRDGGIYGYT
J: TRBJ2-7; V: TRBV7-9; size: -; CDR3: ASRTGLAGDYEQY
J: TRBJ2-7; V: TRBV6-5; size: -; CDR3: ASRGQGARTYEQY
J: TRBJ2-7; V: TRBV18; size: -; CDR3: ASSPTTSGSSYEQY
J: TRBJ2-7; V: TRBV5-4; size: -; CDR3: ASKRWAQRGCS
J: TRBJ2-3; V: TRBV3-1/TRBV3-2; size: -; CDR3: ASSSRLAGSTDTQY
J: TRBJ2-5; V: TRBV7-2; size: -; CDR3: ASSTTVVQTQY
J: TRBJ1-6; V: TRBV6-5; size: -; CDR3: ASSYSGQGYSPLH
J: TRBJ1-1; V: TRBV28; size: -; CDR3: ASRGQGNTEAF
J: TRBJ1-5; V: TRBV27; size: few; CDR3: ASSPGQGLWGNQPQH
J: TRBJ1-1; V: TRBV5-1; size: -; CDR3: ASNPGQGGNTEAF
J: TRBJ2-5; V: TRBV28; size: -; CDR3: ASSLPGLNRETQY
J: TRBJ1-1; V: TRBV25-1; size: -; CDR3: ASSSTGNTEAF
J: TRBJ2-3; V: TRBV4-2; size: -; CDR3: ASSQDRGFGGGGRDTQY
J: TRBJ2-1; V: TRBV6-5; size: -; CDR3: ASSYSIAGGFEQF
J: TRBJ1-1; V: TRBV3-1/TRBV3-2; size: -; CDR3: ASSREQEAF
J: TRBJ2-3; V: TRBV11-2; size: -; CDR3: ASSLGAASTDTQY
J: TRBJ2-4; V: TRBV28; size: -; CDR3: ASSPSGGTKNIQY
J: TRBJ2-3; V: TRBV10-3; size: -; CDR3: ATRPGGTDTQY
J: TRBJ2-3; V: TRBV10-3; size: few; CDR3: AISESGGGEGTQY
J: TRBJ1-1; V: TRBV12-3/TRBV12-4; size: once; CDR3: ASSLGKGAEAF
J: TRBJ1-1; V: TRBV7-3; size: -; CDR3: ASSLSAGDTEAF
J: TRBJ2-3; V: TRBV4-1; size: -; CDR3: ASSLQGARTDTQY
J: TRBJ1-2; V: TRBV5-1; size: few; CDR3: ASSQNYEGQTYGYT
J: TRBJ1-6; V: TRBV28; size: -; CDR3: ASIITGGLSPLH
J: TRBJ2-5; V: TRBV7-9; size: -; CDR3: ASSFFRNSQETQY
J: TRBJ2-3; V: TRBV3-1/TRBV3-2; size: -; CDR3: ASSQTSSTDTQY
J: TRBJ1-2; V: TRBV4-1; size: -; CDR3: ASSQDSTGLYGYT
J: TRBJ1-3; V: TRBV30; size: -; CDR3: AWMINRGGNTIY
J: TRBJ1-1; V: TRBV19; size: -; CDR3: ASSVYRGGTEAF
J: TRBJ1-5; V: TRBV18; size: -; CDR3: ASSAVGSNQPQH
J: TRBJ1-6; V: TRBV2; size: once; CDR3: ASSEATRRGLTNSPLH
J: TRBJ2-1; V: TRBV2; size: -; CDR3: ASSARGGSSYNEQF
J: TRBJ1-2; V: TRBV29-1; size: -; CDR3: SVVWADTYRPNYGYT
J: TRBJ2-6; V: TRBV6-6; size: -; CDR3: ASSPGTVILSGANVLT
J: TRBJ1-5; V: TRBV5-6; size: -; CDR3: ASSLSGGSQPQH
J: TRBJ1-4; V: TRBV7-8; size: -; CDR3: ASSLLSVGATNEKLF
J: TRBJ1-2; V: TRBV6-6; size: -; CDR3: AAQGLEGYT
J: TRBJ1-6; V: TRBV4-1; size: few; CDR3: ASSLRTGGDTLH
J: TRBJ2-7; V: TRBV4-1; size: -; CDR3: ASSLTDMSYEQY
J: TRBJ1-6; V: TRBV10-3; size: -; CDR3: AIRVADRGNSPLH
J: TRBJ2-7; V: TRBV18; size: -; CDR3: ASSPPARQGAIYEQY
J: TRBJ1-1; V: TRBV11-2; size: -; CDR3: ASSREGQLLL
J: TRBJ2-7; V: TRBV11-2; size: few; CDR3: ASSLVDRGHEQY
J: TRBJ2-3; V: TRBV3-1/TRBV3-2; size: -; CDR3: ASSQVGGADTQY
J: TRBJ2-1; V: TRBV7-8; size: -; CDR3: ASSLDSGNEQF
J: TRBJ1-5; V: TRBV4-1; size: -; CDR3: ASSQDAGQPQH
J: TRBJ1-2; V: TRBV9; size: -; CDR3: ASSQADSPYGYT
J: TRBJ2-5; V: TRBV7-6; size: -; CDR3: ASSAGQETQY
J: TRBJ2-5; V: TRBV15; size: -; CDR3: ATSSVRETQY
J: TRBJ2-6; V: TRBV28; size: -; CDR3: ASSLLQGTGRPGSSGANVLT
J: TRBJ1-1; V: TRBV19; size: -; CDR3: ASSTDRANTEAF
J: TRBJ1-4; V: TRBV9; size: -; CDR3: ASSVGGASTNEKLF
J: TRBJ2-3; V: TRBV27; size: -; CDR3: ASKPLPPRGRGDTQY
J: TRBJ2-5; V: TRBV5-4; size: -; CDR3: ASSRDEEGTQY
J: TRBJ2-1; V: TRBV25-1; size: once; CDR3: ASSDVGRFNEQF